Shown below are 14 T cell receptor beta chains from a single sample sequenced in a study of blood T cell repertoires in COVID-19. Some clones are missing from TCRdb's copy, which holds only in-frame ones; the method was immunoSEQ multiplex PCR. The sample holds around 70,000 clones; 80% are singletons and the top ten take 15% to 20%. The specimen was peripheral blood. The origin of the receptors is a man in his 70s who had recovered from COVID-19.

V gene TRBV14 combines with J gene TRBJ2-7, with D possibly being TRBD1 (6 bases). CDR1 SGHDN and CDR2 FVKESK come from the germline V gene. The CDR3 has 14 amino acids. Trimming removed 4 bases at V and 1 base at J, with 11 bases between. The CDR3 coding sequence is TGTGCCAGCAGCCCCCGGACAGATTCCTACGAGCAGTACTTC. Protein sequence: CASSPRTDSYEQYF.

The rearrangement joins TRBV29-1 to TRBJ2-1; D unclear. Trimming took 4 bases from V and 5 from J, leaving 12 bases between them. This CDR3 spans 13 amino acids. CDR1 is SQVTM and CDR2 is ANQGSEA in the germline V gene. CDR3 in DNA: TGCAGCGTTGTCCCCGTGGCAGACAATGAGCAGTTCTTC. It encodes CSVVPVADNEQFF.

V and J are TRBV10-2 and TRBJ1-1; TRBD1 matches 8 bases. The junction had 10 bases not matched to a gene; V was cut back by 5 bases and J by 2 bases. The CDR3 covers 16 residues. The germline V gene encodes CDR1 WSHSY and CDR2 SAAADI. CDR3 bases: TGCGCCAGCAGTTTGCACCCGGGACAGGAAAACACTGAAGCTTTCTTT. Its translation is CASSLHPGQENTEAFF.

CDR3 in DNA: TGTGCCTGGAGTGTGCACAGTTACCTCTCTGGAAACACCATATATTTT. Its translation: CAWSVHSYLSGNTIYF. V and J are TRBV30 and TRBJ1-3; D gene ambiguous. The germline V gene encodes CDR1 GTSNPN and CDR2 SVGIG (reference sequence). The CDR3 runs 16 residues. The V and J ends lost 0 bases and 0 bases respectively, with 12 bases between them.

CDR3 nucleotide sequence: TGCGCCAGCAGCTCTAGCGGGAGGTCGACTTTCTTC. Translation: CASSSSGRSTFF. The chain recombines TRBV5-1 with TRBJ2-1, with TRBD2 matching over 11 bases. Germline V gene sequence: CDR1 SGHRS, CDR2 YFSETQ. J lost 16 bases, V lost 3 bases, and 6 bases had no gene match. The CDR3 has 12 residues.

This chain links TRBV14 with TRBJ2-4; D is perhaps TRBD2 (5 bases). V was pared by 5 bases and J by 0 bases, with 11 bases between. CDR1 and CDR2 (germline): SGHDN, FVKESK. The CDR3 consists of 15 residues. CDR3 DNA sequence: TGTGCCAGCAGCGACGGGGTTCTAGCCAAAAACATTCAGTACTTC. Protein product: CASSDGVLAKNIQYF.

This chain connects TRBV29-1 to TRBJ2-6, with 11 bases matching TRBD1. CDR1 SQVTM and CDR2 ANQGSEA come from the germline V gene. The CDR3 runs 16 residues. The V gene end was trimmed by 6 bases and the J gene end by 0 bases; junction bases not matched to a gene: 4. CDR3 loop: CSVTGTGGSGANVLTF. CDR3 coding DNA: TGCAGCGTAACCGGGACAGGGGGCTCTGGGGCCAACGTCCTGACTTTC.

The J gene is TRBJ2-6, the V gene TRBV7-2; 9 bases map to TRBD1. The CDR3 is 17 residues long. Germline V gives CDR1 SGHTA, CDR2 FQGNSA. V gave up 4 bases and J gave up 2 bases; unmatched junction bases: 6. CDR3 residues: CASSSQRTGAGANVLTF. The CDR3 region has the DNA TGTGCCAGCAGCTCACAGAGGACAGGGGCTGGGGCCAACGTCCTGACTTTC. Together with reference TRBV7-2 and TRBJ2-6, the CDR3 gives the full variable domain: GAGVSQSPSNKVTEKGKDVELRCDPISGHTALYWYRQSLGQGLEFLIYFQGNSAPDKSGLPSDRFSAERTGGSVSTLTIQRTQQEDSAVYLCASSSQRTGAGANVLTFGAGSRLTVL.

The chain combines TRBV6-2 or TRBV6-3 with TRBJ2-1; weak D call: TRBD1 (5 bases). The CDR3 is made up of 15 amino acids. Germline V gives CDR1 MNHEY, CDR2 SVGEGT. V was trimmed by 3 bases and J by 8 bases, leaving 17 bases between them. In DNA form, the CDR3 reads TGTGCCAGCAGTTATACAGGAAGGTCAGTCGATGAGCAGTTCTTC. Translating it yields CASSYTGRSVDEQFF.

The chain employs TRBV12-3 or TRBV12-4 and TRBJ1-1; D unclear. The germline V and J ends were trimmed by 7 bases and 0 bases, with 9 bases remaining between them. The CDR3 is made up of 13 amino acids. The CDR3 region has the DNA TGTGCCAGCAACTCACAGATGAACACTGAAGCTTTCTTT. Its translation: CASNSQMNTEAFF.

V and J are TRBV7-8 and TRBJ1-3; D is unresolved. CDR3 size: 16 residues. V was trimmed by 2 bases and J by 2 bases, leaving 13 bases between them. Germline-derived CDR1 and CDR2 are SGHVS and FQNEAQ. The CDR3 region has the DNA TGTGCCAGCAGCTTAACCCCGACATTCACTGGAAACACCATATATTTT. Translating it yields CASSLTPTFTGNTIYF.

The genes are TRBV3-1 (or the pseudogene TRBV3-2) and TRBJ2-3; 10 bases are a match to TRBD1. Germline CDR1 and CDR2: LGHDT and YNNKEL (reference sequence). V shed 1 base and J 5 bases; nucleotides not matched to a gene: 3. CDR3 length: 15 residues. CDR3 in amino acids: CASSQGTGGVDTQYF. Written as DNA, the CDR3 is TGTGCCAGCAGCCAAGGGACAGGGGGAGTAGATACGCAGTATTTT.

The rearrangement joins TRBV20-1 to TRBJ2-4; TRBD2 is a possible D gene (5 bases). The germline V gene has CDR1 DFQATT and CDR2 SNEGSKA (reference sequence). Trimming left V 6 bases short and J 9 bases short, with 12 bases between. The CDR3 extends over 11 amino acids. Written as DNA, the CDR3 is TGCAGTGCCATAACTAGTTTCATTCAGTACTTC. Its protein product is CSAITSFIQYF.

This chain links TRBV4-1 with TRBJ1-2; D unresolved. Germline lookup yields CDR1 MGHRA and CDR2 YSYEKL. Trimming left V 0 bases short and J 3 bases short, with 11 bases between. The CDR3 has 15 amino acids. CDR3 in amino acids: CASSQEVVRDYGYTF. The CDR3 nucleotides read TGCGCCAGCAGCCAAGAGGTCGTGAGGGACTATGGCTACACCTTC.